This T cell receptor beta chain was captured in a study of pediatric ulcerative colitis (dated by TCRdb to the late 2010s). General notes on the study: Of the ulcerative colitis patients, about 7 had pancolitis and two had left-sided colitis, and histology in every patient was consistent with ulcerative colitis. By Pediatric Ulcerative Colitis Activity Index, mild disease was classified in two patients, moderate disease in several and acute severe colitis in three. From nine newly diagnosed, treatment-naive pediatric ulcerative colitis patients and a handful of non-IBD control children, paired blood and rectal samples were collected. Study-wide conclusions, independent of this receptor: The healthy control group was small, consisting of only four individuals. Two rectal CDR3 clonotypes were detected in all ulcerative colitis patients and were not detected in any of the controls. For technical reasons, the blood samples of two patients yielded substantially fewer templates, so those samples were excluded from the blood-rectal overlap analysis. Rectal repertoire features separated controls, mild-moderate and acute severe colitis patients; acute severe colitis showed reduced rectal diversity due to clonal expansions. Blood-derived T cells may have been included in rectal pinch biopsies, especially in patients with overt colitis. Clonal overlap between a subject's own blood and rectum was significantly greater in ulcerative colitis patients than in controls, which suggests more T cell trafficking to inflamed tissue. Because the repertoires came from total lymphocyte DNA, rare subsets such as regulatory T cells may have patterns that are not reflected.

Through the immunoSEQ TRB Survey service, multiplex V and J primers were used to amplify rearranged CDR3 beta regions from genomic DNA. To keep depth equal across samples, survey-level sequencing depth of up to 500,000 reads per sample was applied. Libraries were purified and pooled, and sequencing was performed on Illumina technology. Per the original workflow: Productive clonality, sample overlap, pairwise scatters, CDR3 beta length, V/D/J gene usage and productiveness were all assessed with the immunoSEQ online tools. Alongside Shannon and Simpson indices, calculated diversity was computed as the number of unique rearrangements divided by total templates, multiplied by 100. Principal component analysis was performed on Z-score normalized data with the R prcomp function and the ggbiplot package. Morisita's index was used to measure clonal overlap between blood and rectum within each subject. This immuneACCESS table, as held by TCRdb, lists in-frame sequences with V and J called but not all clones. Of the missing ones, under half trace to an unresolved V gene in checked studies; the others have no known cause. The V and J calls and clone size were taken over from that table, and D and trimming were inferred from the DNA. The sample includes some 40,000 clones, with 75% observed a single time. The ten largest clones add up to 8% to 9.5% of the sample.

During colonoscopy, one to two rectal pinch biopsies were obtained for research purposes. No immunosuppressive medication had been given to the ulcerative colitis patients before the diagnostic colonoscopy. Before DNA isolation, rectal biopsies were subjected to proteinase K digestion. The Wizard kit (Promega) was used to extract genomic DNA from the blood and intestinal samples. The germline V gene supplies CDR1 MDHEN and CDR2 SYDVKM. Deletion took 1 base off V and 5 bases off J, with a span of 9 bases between the germline ends. The CDR3 numbers 13 residues from cysteine through phenylalanine. Only the CDR3 portion is preserved as DNA: 39 bases, with reading frame beginning at the first base. A remark on this clone: The antigen this receptor binds is unknown. There are no base qualities to consult, and no much larger clone falls within one base.

The source material was gut tissue. The sequence links TRBV28 to TRBJ2-7; the D gene lacks a confident call. The source of this sequence is a boy aged 5 to 17 with severe ulcerative colitis. The nucleotide sequence reads TGTGCCAGCAGTTTATCGGGTAGGGACGAGCAGTACTTC. Its protein product is CASSLSGRDEQYF.